The clone carrying this TCR beta chain was counted between two and nine times. Its antigen remains unidentified. The record originates from a study of blood T cells in healthy people across ages. Whole-study results and caveats: Higher diversity and more naive CD4+ cells were features of long-lived donors, compared to aged donors.

Germline V CDR1 and CDR2: MNHEY, SMNVEV (reference sequence). The CDR3 contains 17 residues. Combining a sample-barcoded 5' primer with a J-beta primer mix, a second PCR ran for 7 to 11 cycles. Every molecule of cDNA carried a tag from a template-switch adaptor with 12 random nucleotides. TCRdb re-analysed the 5' RACE reads in MiXCR, keeping a single row per CDR3 protein. The sample contains around 900,000 distinct CDR3 sequences, just over 50% of which appear only once. The rearrangement joins TRBV27 to TRBJ2-4, with 7 nucleotides matching TRBD1. The better agreement between TRBJ2-7 and the DNA end casts doubt on the J call. The sequenced sample was blood. The source of this sequence is a woman aged 60-75 years in good health. CDR3 amino acids: CASSLSQTGSYPYEQYF. CDR3 nucleotide sequence: TGTGCCAGCAGTTTATCCCAGACAGGGTCTTACCCCTACGAGCAGTACTTC.